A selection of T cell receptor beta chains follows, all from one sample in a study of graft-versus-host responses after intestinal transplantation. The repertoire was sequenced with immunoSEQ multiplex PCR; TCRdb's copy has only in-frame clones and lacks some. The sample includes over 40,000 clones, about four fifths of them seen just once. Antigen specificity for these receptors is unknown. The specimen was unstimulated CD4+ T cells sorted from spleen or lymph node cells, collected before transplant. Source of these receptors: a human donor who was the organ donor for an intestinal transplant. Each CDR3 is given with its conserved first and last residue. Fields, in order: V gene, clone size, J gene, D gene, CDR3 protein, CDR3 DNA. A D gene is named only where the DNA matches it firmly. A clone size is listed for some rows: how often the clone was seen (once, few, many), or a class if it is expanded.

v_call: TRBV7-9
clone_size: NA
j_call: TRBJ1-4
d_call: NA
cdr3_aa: CASRGNEKLFF
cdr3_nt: TGTGCCAGCAGGGGGAATGAAAAACTGTTTTTT

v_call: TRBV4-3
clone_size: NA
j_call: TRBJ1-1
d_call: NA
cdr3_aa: CASSRGGLNTEAFF
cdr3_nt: TGCGCCAGCAGCCGCGGGGGCTTGAACACTGAAGCTTTCTTT

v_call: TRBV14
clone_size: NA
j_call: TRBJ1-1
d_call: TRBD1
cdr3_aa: CASSRRDRVTEAFF
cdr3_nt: TGTGCCAGCAGCCGTCGGGACAGGGTCACTGAAGCTTTCTTT

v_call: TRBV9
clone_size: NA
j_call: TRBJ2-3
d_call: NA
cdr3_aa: CAKPTDDTDTQYF
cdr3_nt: TGTGCCAAACCCACGGACGACACAGATACGCAGTATTTT

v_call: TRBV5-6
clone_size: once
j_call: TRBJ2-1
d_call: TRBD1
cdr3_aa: CASSRPRTGWTYNEQFF
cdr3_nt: TGTGCCAGCAGCCGCCCCCGGACAGGGTGGACCTACAATGAGCAGTTCTTC

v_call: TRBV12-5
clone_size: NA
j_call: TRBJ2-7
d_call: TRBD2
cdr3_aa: CASGFPLTSGSVYEQYF
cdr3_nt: TGTGCTAGTGGTTTCCCCCTCACTAGCGGGAGTGTTTACGAGCAGTACTTC

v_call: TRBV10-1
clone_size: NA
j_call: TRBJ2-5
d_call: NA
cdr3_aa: CASSDLRGVQETQYF
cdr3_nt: TGCGCCAGCAGTGATCTCCGGGGAGTCCAAGAGACCCAGTACTTC

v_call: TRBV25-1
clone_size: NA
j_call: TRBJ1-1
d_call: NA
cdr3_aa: CASSEYSTEAFF
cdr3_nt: TGTGCCAGCAGTGAATACAGCACTGAAGCTTTCTTT

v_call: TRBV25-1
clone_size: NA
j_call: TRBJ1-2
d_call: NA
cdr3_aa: CASSDRGSYGYTF
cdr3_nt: TGTGCCAGCAGTGACAGGGGTAGCTATGGCTACACCTTC

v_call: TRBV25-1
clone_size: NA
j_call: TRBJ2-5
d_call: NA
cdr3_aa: CASRHTGGGETQYF
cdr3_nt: TGTGCCAGCAGACATACAGGGGGGGGAGAGACCCAGTACTTC

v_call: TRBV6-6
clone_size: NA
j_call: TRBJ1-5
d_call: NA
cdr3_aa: CASSYAPPGNQPQHF
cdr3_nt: TGTGCCAGCAGTTATGCACCACCTGGGAATCAGCCCCAGCATTTT

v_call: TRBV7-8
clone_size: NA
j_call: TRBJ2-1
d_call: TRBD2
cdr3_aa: CASSLLAGGYNEQFF
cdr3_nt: TGTGCCAGCAGCTTACTAGCGGGAGGGTACAATGAGCAGTTCTTC

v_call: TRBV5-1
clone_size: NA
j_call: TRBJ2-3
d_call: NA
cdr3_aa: CASSLGRSSTDTQYF
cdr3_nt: TGCGCCAGCAGCTTGGGCAGGAGTAGCACAGATACGCAGTATTTT